The clone carrying this TCR beta chain was counted a few times. This entry belongs to a study of blood T cell repertoires in COVID-19. Study information: Specimens from acute and convalescent COVID-19 originated in the United States, Italy and Spain. PBMCs, B-cell-depleted T cells, or T cells provided the cDNA or gDNA that made up the material.

Seattle cases were enrolled at active infection and followed longitudinally. Authors' processing steps: Estimation of nucleated cell counts relied on the amplification of reference gene primers. TCRdb's table, derived via immunoSEQ multiplex PCR, lists solely in-frame clones and lacks some. The V and J calls and clone size are taken from that table; D and trimming were inferred from the DNA. This sample carries approximately 250,000 clones, around nine tenths of them seen once, and the ten largest clones take around 5.1%. The J segment lost 2 bases and the V segment lost 2 bases, leaving 3 bases of the junction unmatched. Germline V gene lookup returns CDR1 SGDLS and CDR2 YYNGEE. This CDR3 comprises 16 residues.

The sequenced sample consisted of peripheral blood. This clonotype was sampled from a woman aged 60 to 75 with COVID-19, enrolled during active disease. V is TRBV9 and J is TRBJ1-3; TRBD1 matches 11 bases. CDR3 nucleotides: TGTGCCAGCAGCGTGAGGGACAGGGGGACTGGAAACACCATATATTTT. Protein sequence: CASSVRDRGTGNTIYF.